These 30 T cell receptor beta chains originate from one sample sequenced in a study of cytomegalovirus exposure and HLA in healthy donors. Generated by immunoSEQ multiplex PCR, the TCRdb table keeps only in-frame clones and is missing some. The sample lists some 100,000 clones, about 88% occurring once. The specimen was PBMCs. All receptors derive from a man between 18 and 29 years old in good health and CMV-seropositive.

The CDR3 coding sequence is TGTGCCAGCAGCTTCTCCGGGACAGGGGTTGCTTTCTTT. Translation: CASSFSGTGVAFF. This chain links TRBV7-2 with TRBJ1-1, with 10 positions matching TRBD1. The CDR3 is made up of 13 amino acids. V lost 3 bases, J lost 11 bases, and 6 bases stayed unmatched. Germline CDR1 is SGHTA and CDR2 is FQGNSA.

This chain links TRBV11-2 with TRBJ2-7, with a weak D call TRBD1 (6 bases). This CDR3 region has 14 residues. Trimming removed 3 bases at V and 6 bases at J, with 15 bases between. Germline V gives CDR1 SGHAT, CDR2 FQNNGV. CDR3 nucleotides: TGTGCCAGCAGCTTCCCGGGACAATTCCCCGAGCAGTACTTC. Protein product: CASSFPGQFPEQYF.

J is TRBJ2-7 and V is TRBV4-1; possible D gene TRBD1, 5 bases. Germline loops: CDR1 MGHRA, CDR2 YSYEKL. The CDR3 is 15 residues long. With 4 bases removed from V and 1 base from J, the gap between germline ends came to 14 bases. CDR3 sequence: CASSPTQGLSYEQYF. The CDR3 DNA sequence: TGCGCCAGCAGCCCTACGCAGGGCCTTTCCTACGAGCAGTACTTC.

This CDR3 reads CASSSTRTGELFF. DNA for the CDR3: TGTGCCAGCAGCTCCACCCGGACCGGGGAGCTGTTTTTT. J is TRBJ2-2 and V is TRBV11-2, with unresolved D. V shed 4 bases and J shed 5 bases, with 8 bases lying between them. The CDR3 contains 13 residues. Per germline, CDR1 SGHAT and CDR2 FQNNGV.

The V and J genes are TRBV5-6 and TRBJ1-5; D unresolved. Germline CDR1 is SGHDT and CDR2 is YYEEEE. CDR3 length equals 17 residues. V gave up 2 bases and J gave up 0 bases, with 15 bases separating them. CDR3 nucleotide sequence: TGTGCCAGCAGCTTTGGAGGACGGATCTATAGCAATCAGCCCCAGCATTTT. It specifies CASSFGGRIYSNQPQHF.

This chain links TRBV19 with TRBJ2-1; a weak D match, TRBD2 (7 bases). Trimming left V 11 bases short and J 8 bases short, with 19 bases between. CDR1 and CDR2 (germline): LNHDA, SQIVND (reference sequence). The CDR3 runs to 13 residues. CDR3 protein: CAVRGGGIHEQFF. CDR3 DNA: TGTGCCGTCAGGGGAGGGGGAATCCATGAGCAGTTCTTC.

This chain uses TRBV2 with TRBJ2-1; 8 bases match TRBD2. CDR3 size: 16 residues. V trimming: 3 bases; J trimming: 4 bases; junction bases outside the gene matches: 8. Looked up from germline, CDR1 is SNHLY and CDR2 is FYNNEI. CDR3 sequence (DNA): TGTGCCAGCAGTGAGTCTGGCGGGGGGCGGTACAATGAGCAGTTCTTC. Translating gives CASSESGGGRYNEQFF.

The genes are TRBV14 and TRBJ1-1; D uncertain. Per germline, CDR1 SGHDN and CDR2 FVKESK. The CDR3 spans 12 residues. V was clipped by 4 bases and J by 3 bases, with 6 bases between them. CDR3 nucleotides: TGTGCCAGCAGCCCCCGGGACACTGAAGCTTTCTTT. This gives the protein CASSPRDTEAFF.

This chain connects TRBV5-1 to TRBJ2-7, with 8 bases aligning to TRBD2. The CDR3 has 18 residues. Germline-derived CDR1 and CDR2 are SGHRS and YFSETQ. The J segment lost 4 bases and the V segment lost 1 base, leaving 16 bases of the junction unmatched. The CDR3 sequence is CASSLKRSSGTRTYEQYF. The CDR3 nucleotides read TGCGCCAGCAGCTTGAAGAGGTCCTCCGGGACTAGAACTTACGAGCAGTACTTC.

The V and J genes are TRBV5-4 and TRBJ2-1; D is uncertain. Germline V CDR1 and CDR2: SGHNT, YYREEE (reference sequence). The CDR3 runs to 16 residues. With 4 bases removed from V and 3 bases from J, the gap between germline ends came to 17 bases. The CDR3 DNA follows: TGTGCCAGCAGCCTACTTAGCAACACCGGCTACAATGAGCAGTTCTTC. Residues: CASSLLSNTGYNEQFF.

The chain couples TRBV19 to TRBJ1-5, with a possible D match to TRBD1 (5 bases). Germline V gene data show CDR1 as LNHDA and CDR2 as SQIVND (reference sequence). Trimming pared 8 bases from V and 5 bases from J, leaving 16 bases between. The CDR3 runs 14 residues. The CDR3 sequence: CASAGSGSDQPQHF. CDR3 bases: TGTGCCAGTGCCGGATCAGGGTCAGATCAGCCCCAGCATTTT.

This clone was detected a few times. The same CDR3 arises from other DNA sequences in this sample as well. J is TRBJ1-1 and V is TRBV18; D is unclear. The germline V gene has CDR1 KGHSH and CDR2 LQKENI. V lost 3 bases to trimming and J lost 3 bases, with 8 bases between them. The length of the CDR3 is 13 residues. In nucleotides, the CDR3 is TGTGCCAGCTCACCGCGGCGGGACACTGAAGCTTTCTTT. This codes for CASSPRRDTEAFF.

The CDR3 nucleotides read TGCGCCAGCAGTGAGGGACAGGGCAACCCTCAGGAGACCCAGTACTTC. This gives the protein CASSEGQGNPQETQYF. This chain connects TRBV10-1 to TRBJ2-5, with TRBD1 identical over 8 bases. Germline CDR1 is WNHNN and CDR2 is SYGVQD (reference sequence). V gave up 2 bases and J gave up 5 bases; unmatched junction bases: 10. CDR3 length equals 16 residues.

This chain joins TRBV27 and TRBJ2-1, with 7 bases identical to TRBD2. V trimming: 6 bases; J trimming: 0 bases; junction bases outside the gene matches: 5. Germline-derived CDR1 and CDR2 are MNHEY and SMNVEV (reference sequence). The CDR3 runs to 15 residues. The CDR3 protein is CASRGGYYSYNEQFF. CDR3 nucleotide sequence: TGTGCCAGCAGGGGGGGGTATTACTCCTACAATGAGCAGTTCTTC.

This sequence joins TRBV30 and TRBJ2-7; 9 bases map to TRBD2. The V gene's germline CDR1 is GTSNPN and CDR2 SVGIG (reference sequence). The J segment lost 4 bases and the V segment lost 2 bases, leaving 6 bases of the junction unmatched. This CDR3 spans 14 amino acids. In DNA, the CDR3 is TGTGCCTGGAGTATGGCGGGGGGGCCTTACGAGCAGTACTTC. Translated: CAWSMAGGPYEQYF.

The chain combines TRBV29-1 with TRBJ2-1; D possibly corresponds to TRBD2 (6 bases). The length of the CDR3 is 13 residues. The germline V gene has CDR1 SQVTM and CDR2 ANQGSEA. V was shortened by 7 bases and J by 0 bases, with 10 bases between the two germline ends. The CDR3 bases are TGCAGCGGACTAGAAAGCTCCTACAATGAGCAGTTCTTC. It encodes CSGLESSYNEQFF.

The DNA for the CDR3 is TGTGCCAGCAGTTCCTCCTTAGGAGGGGTCTATGGCTACACCTTC. Translation: CASSSSLGGVYGYTF. The rearrangement uses TRBV27 and TRBJ1-2, with a weak D call TRBD1 (5 bases). The CDR3 consists of 15 residues. V lost 4 bases and J 4 bases, leaving 16 bases between the germline ends. Germline CDR1 is MNHEY and CDR2 is SMNVEV (reference sequence).

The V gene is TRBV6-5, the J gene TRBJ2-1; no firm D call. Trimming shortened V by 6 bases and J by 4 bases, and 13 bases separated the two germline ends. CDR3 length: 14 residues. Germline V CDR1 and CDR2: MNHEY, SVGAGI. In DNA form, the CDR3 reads TGTGCCAGCAGCTACAGCGTGGATTACAATGAGCAGTTCTTC. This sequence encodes CASSYSVDYNEQFF.

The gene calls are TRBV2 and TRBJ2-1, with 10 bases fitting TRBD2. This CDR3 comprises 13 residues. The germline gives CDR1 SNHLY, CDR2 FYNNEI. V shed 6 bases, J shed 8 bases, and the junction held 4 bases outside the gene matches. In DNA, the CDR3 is TGTGCCAGCAGCACTAGCGGGGATCATGAGCAGTTCTTC. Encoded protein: CASSTSGDHEQFF.

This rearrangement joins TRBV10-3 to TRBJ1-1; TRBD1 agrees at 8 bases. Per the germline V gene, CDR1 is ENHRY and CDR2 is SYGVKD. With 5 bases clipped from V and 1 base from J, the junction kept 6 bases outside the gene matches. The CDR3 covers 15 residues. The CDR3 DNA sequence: TGTGCCATCAGTTCAAAGACAGGGGCGAACACTGAAGCTTTCTTT. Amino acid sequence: CAISSKTGANTEAFF.

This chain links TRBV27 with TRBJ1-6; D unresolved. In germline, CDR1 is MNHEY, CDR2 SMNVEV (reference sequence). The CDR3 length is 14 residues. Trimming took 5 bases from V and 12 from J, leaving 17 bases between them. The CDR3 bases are TGTGCCAGCAGTGCACGACCCCGGGTGCGACCCCTCCACTTT. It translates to CASSARPRVRPLHF.

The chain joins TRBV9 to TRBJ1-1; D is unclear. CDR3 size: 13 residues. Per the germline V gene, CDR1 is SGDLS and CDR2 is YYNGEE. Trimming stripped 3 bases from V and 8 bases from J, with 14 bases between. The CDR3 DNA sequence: TGTGCCAGCAGCGAGCCAGCGAGGGCCGAAGCTTTCTTT. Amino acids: CASSEPARAEAFF.

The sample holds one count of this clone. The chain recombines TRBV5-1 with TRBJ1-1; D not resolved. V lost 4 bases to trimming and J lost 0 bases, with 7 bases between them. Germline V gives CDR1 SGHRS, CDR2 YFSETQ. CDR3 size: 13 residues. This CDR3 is CASSPQLNTEAFF. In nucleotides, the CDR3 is TGCGCCAGCAGCCCACAGCTGAACACTGAAGCTTTCTTT.

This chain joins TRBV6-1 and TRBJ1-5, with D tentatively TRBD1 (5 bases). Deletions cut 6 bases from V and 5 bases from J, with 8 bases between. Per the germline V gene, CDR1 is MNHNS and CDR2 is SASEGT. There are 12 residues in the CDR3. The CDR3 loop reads CASRGRDQPQHF. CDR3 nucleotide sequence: TGTGCCAGCAGAGGCAGGGATCAGCCCCAGCATTTT.

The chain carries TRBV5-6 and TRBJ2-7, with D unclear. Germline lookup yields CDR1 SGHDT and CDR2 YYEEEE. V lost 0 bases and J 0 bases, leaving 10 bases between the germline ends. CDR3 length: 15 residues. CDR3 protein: CASSLEVSSSYEQYF. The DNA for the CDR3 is TGTGCCAGCAGCTTGGAGGTTAGCAGCTCCTACGAGCAGTACTTC.

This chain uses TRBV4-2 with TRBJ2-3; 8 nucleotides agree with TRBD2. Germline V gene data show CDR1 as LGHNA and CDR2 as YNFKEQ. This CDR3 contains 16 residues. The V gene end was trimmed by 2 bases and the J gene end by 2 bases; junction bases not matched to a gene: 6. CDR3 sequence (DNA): TGTGCCAGCAGCCAAAACACGGGGGGGCCCACAGATACGCAGTATTTT. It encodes CASSQNTGGPTDTQYF.

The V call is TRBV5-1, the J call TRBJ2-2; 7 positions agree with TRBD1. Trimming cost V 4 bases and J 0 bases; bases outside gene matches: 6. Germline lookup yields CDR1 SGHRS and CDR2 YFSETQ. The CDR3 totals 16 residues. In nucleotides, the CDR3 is TGCGCCAGCAGCCCCGGGACAGAGACGAACACCGGGGAGCTGTTTTTT. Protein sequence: CASSPGTETNTGELFF.

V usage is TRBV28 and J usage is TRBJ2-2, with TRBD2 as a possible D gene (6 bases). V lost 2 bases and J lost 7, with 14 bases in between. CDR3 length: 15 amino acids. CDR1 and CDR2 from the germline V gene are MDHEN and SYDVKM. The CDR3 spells CASSLTGTAGGELFF. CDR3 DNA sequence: TGTGCCAGCAGTTTAACCGGGACTGCAGGCGGGGAGCTGTTTTTT.

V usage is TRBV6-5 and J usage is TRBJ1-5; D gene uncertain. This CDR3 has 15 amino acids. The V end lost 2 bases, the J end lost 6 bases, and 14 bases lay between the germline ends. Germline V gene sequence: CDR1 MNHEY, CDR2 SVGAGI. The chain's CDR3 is CASSYPRGGSQPQHF. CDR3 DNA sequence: TGTGCCAGCAGTTACCCGCGGGGAGGCAGTCAGCCCCAGCATTTT.

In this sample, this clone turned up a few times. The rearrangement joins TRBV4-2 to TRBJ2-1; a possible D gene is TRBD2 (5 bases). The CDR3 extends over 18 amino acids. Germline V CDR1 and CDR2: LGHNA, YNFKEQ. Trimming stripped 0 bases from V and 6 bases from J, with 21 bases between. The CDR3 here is CASSQDWLEGVGVNEQFF. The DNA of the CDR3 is TGTGCCAGCAGCCAAGATTGGCTTGAGGGAGTGGGAGTCAATGAGCAGTTCTTC.